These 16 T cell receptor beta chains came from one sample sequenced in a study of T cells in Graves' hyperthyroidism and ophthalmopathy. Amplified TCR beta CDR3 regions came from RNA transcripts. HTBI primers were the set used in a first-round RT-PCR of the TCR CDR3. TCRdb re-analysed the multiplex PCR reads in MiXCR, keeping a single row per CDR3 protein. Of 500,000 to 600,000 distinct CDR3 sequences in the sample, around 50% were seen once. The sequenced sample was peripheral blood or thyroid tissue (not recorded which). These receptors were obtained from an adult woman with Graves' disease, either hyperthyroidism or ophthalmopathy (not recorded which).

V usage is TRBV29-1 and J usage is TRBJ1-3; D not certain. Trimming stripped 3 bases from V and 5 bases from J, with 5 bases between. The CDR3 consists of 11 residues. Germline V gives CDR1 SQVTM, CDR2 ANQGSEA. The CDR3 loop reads CSVDIRNTIYF. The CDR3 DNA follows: TGCAGCGTTGACATTCGAAACACCATATATTTT. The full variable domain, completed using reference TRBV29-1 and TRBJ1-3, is SAVISQKPSRDICQRGTSLTIQCQVDSQVTMMFWYRQQPGQSLTLIATANQGSEATYESGFVIDKFPISRPNLTFSTLTVSNMSPEDSSIYLCSVDIRNTIYFGEGSWLTVV.

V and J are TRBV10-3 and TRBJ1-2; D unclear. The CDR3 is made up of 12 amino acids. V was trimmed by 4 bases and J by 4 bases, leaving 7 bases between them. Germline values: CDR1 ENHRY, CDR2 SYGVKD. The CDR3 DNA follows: TGTGCCATCAGTGGCGGCAGCTATGGCTACACCTTC. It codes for CAISGGSYGYTF.

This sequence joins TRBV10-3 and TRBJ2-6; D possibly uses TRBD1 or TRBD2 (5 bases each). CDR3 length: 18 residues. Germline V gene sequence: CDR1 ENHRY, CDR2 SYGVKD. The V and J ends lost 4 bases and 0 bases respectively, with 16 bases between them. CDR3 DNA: TGTGCCATCAGTGGGTCGTCGGGACGAGCCTCTGGGGCCAACGTCCTGACTTTC. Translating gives CAISGSSGRASGANVLTF.

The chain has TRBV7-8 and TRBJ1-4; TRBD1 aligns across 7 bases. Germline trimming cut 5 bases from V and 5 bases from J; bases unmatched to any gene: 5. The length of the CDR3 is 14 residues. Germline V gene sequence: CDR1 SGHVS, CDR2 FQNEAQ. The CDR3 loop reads CASSPTGRNEKLFF. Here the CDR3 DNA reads TGTGCCAGCAGCCCGACAGGGCGGAATGAAAAACTGTTTTTT.

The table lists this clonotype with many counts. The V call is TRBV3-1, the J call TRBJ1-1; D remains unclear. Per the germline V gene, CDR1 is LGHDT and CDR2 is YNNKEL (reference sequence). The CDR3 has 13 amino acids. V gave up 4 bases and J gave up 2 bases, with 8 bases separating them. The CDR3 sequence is CASSPSDNTEAFF. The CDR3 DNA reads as TGTGCCAGCAGCCCTTCGGACAACACTGAAGCTTTCTTT.

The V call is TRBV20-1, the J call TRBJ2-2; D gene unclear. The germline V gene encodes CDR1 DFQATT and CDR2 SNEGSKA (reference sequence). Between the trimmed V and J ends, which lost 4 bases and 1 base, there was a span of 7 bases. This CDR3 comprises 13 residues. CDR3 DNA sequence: TGCAGTGCTAATAGACGGAACACCGGGGAGCTGTTTTTT. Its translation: CSANRRNTGELFF.

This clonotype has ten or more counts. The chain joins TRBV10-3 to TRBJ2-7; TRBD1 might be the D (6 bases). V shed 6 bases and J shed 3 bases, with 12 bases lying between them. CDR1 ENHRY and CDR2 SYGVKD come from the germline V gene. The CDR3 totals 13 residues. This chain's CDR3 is CAISLGQIYEQYF. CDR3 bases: TGTGCCATCAGCCTCGGACAGATCTACGAGCAGTACTTC.

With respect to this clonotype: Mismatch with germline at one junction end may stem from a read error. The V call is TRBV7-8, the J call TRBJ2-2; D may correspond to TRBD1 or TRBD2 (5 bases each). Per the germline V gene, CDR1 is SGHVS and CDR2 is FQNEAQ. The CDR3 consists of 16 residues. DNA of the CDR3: TGTGCCAGCAGCAGAGCCGGGACCCAGAACACCGGGGAGCTGTCTTGG. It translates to CASSRAGTQNTGELSW.

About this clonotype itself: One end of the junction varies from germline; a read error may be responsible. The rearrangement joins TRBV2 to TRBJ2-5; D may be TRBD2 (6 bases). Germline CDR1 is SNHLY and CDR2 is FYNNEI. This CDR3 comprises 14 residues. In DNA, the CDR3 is TGTGCCAGCAGCGAACGGGGGAGTGGCAAGACCCAGAACTTC. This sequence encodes CASSERGSGKTQNF.

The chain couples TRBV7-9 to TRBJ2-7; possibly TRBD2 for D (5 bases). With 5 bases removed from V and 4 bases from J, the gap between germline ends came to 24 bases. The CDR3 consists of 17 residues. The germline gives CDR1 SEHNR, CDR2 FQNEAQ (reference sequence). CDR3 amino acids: CASSARAPGAGGYEQYF. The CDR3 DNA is TGTGCCAGCAGCGCGAGGGCTCCGGGCGCAGGAGGTTACGAGCAGTACTTC. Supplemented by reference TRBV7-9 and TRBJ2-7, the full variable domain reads DTGVSQNPRHKITKRGQNVTFRCDPISEHNRLYWYRQTLGQGPEFLTYFQNEAQLEKSRLLSDRFSAERPKGSFSTLEIQRTEQGDSAMYLCASSARAPGAGGYEQYFGPGTRLTVT.

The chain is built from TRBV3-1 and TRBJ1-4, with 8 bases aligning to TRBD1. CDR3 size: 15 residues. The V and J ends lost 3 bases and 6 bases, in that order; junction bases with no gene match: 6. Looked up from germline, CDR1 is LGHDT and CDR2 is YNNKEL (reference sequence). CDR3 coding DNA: TGTGCCAGCAGCCACCGGGACAGGTCGGATGAAAAACTGTTTTTT. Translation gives CASSHRDRSDEKLFF. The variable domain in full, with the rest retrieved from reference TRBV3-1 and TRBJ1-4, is DTAVSQTPKYLVTQMGNDKSIKCEQNLGHDTMYWYKQDSKKFLKIMFSYNNKELIINETVPNRFSPKSPDKAHLNLHINSLELGDSAVYFCASSHRDRSDEKLFFGSGTQLSVL.

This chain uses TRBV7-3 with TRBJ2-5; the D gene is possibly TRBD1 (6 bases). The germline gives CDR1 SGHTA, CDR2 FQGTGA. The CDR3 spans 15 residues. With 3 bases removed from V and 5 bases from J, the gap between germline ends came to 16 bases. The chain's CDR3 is CASSLTGGRGETQYF. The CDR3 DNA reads TGTGCCAGCAGCTTGACAGGTGGGAGAGGGGAGACCCAGTACTTC.

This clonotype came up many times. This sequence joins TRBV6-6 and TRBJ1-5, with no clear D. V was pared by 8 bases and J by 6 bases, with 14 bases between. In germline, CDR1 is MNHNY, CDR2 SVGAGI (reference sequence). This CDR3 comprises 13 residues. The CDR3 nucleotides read TGTGCCAGCTCGTTCGGGTCGCTTCAGCCCCAGCATTTT. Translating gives CASSFGSLQPQHF.

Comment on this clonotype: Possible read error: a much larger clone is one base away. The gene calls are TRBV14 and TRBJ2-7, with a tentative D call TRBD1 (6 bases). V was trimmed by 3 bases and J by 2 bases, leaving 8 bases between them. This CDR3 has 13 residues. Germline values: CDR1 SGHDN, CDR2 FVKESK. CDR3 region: CASSQDRTYEQYF. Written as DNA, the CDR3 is TGTGCCAGCAGCCAGGACAGAACCTACGAGCAGTACTTC.

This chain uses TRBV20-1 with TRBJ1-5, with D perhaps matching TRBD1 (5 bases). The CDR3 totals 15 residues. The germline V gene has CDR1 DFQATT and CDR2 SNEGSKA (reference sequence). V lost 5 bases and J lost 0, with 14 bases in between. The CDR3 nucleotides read TGCAGTGCTGTTGGGGGGGGGTCTAGCAATCAGCCCCAGCATTTT. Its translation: CSAVGGGSSNQPQHF.

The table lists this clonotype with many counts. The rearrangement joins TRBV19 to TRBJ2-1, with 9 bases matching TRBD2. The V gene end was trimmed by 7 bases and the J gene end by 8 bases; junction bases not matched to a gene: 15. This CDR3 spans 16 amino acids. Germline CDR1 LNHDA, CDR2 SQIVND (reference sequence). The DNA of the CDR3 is TGTGCCAGTACCGAGAGGGCGGGAGGGCCTTTCCATGAGCAGTTCTTC. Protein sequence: CASTERAGGPFHEQFF.